Below, 13 T cell receptor beta chains from the same sample are listed, as sequenced in a study of blood T cells in healthy people across ages. A sample-barcoded 5' primer and a J-beta primer mix were used in a second PCR of roughly 7 to 11 cycles. TCRdb called the 5' RACE reads again in MiXCR, with one record for every CDR3 protein. The sample holds about 1.8 million distinct CDR3 sequences, roughly 50% seen once. Sequencing input: blood. The receptors were gathered from a woman in her thirties or forties in good health.

The chain employs TRBV27 and TRBJ1-2; 7 nucleotides match TRBD1. CDR1 and CDR2 from the germline V gene are MNHEY and SMNVEV (reference sequence). This CDR3 is 15 amino acids long. V lost 5 bases to trimming and J lost 4 bases; unmatched junction nucleotides: 10. The CDR3 is CASSPRGRGIYGYTF. In DNA, the CDR3 is TGTGCCAGCAGTCCACGGGGCAGGGGGATCTATGGCTACACCTTC.

This clonotype was recorded a few times. This chain uses TRBV7-9 with TRBJ1-2; D not resolved. CDR1 and CDR2 (germline): SEHNR, FQNEAQ (reference sequence). The V end lost 5 bases, the J end lost 6 bases, and 10 bases lay between the germline ends. CDR3 length: 12 residues. The CDR3 is CASSSPTDGYTF. Here the CDR3 DNA reads TGTGCCAGCAGCAGCCCGACTGATGGCTACACCTTC.

V is TRBV2 and J is TRBJ2-7; D uncertain. The CDR3 length is 13 residues. The V end was cut by 5 bases, the J end by 2 bases, with 10 bases between. Per the germline V gene, CDR1 is SNHLY and CDR2 is FYNNEI. DNA of the CDR3: TGTGCCAGCAGTAAGGACGGCCCCTACGAGCAGTACTTC. Protein: CASSKDGPYEQYF.

This clonotype was seen more than once but under ten times. The V call is TRBV7-9, the J call TRBJ1-2; TRBD1 is a possible D gene (6 bases). Trimming removed 4 bases from V and 2 bases from J, with 17 bases in between. This CDR3 comprises 16 residues. CDR1 is SEHNR and CDR2 is FQNEAQ in the germline V gene (reference sequence). The CDR3 region has the DNA TGTGCCAGCAGCTCCTCTATGGGGGCCCCCAACTATGGCTACACCTTC. Protein: CASSSSMGAPNYGYTF.

The chain carries TRBV12-3 or TRBV12-4 and TRBJ2-4; D could derive from TRBD1 or TRBD2 (7 bases each). V was cut by 2 bases and J by 12 bases, with 17 bases left in between. The CDR3 spans 14 residues. CDR3 nucleotide sequence: TGTGCCAGCAGTTTACAGGGGGGGCGTTGGTATCAGTACTTC. Translation: CASSLQGGRWYQYF.

The V gene is TRBV12-3 or TRBV12-4, the J gene TRBJ2-3; D may be TRBD1 or TRBD2 (5 bases each). Trimming removed 1 base at V and 2 bases at J, with 10 bases between. The CDR3 runs 15 residues. The CDR3 sequence is CASSLVGAYTDTQYF. The CDR3 DNA reads as TGTGCCAGCAGTTTAGTCGGGGCGTACACAGATACGCAGTATTTT.

A few counts support this clonotype. J is TRBJ2-7 and V is TRBV3-1, with TRBD1 identical over 9 bases. Germline CDR1 is LGHDT and CDR2 is YNNKEL (reference sequence). This CDR3 has 16 amino acids. The junction had 10 bases not matched to a gene; V was cut back by 1 base and J by 6 bases. The CDR3 region is CASSQGLPGQGSEQYF. CDR3 coding DNA: TGTGCCAGCAGCCAAGGCCTCCCGGGACAGGGTTCCGAGCAGTACTTC.

This clonotype was observed a few times. This sequence joins TRBV7-8 and TRBJ2-7; tentative D call: TRBD1 (6 bases). V was cut by 6 bases and J by 3 bases, with 12 bases left in between. The germline CDR1 and CDR2 sequences are SGHVS and FQNEAQ. The CDR3 sequence is 13 residues long. CDR3 DNA sequence: TGTGCCAGCAGACAGGACAGAAACTACGAGCAGTACTTC. This encodes CASRQDRNYEQYF.

CDR3 nucleotide sequence: TGTGCCAGCAGGGTTGCCTATGGCTACACCTTC. This encodes CASRVAYGYTF. This chain links TRBV6-1 with TRBJ1-2; D gene uncertain. The CDR3 is made up of 11 amino acids. CDR1 and CDR2 (germline): MNHNS, SASEGT. V lost 6 bases to trimming and J lost 4 bases, with 6 bases between them.

This clonotype was counted between two and nine times. The chain employs TRBV6-5 and TRBJ2-1, with D perhaps being TRBD1 or TRBD2 (5 bases each). CDR1 MNHEY and CDR2 SVGAGI come from the germline V gene. Trimming removed 2 bases at V and 0 bases at J, with 11 bases between. The CDR3 extends over 16 amino acids. The CDR3 region is CASSYRAGSSYNEQFF. CDR3 DNA sequence: TGTGCCAGCAGTTACAGGGCAGGGAGCTCCTACAATGAGCAGTTCTTC.

The chain carries TRBV12-3 or TRBV12-4 and TRBJ1-2; D might be TRBD1 (5 bases). The CDR3 consists of 12 residues. Between the trimmed V and J ends, which lost 6 bases and 3 bases, there was a span of 8 bases. CDR3 DNA sequence: TGTGCCAGCAGCGGGGCTTACTATGGCTACACCTTC. It codes for CASSGAYYGYTF.

V is TRBV12-1 and J is TRBJ2-4; the D call TRBD1 from the table was never checked on the DNA. TRBV12-1 constitutes a pseudogene. The CDR3 has 16 amino acids. The CDR3: CASRSRLRDTQVRQYF. Written as DNA, the CDR3 is TGTGCCAGCAGGTCACGTCTCCGGGACACCCAAGTTAGGCAGTACTTC.

This chain uses TRBV20-1 with TRBJ2-2, with 8 positions matching TRBD1. Germline loops: CDR1 DFQATT, CDR2 SNEGSKA (reference sequence). The CDR3 contains 13 residues. Unmatched junction bases numbered 2, after V lost 6 bases and J lost 2 bases. The DNA of the CDR3 is TGCAGTGCCGACAGGGGAAACACCGGGGAGCTGTTTTTT. Translation: CSADRGNTGELFF.